The 9 T cell receptor beta chains below were found in one sample sequenced in a study of tumor-infiltrating lymphocytes in primary liver carcinoma. The study extracted blood RNA from unsorted whole blood and also extracted germline DNA. A primer in the constant region served to generate TCR beta cDNA from approximately 500 ng of total RNA. What produced the TCR beta libraries was three nested multiplex PCR rounds using slightly modified ARM-PCR. Researchers ran the first two PCR rounds for approximately 10 cycles each with TRBV1-TRBV30 forward primers and a C-beta reverse primer. TCRdb reprocessed the multiplex PCR reads with MiXCR, giving one entry per CDR3 protein. Of about 210,000 distinct CDR3 sequences listed, 65% were seen once; the top ten hold approximately 7%. The sequenced sample consisted of peripheral blood. Receptors were obtained from a woman aged 55-70 years with primary liver carcinoma and hepatitis B virus infection.

This clonotype was counted ten times or more. The chain couples TRBV13 to TRBJ1-1; D remains ambiguous. The CDR3 loop spans 14 amino acids. The germline gives CDR1 PRHDT, CDR2 FYEKMQ (reference sequence). V was clipped by 4 bases and J by 2 bases, with 11 bases between them. The CDR3 DNA sequence: TGTGCCAGCAGCTCCCTGACACTCAACACTGAAGCTTTCTTT. It specifies CASSSLTLNTEAFF.

This clonotype was seen many times. This chain uses TRBV7-9 with TRBJ2-5; weak D call: TRBD2 (5 bases). Trimming pared 6 bases from V and 0 bases from J, leaving 8 bases between. Germline V CDR1 and CDR2: SEHNR, FQNEAQ (reference sequence). The CDR3 runs to 13 residues. The CDR3 bases are TGTGCCAGCAGTGGACTGAACCAAGAGACCCAGTACTTC. Amino acid sequence: CASSGLNQETQYF.

In nucleotides, the CDR3 is TGTGCCAGCAGCTTAGAGGGCTGGACCTGCTACAATGAGCAGTTCTTC. Its translation is CASSLEGWTCYNEQFF. This chain joins TRBV11-3 and TRBJ2-1; D uncertain. Deletions cut 0 bases from V and 3 bases from J, with 12 bases between. Germline assignment: CDR1 SGHNT and CDR2 YENEEA. This CDR3 contains 16 residues. Filled out from reference TRBV11-3 and TRBJ2-1, the complete variable domain reads EAGVVQSPRYKIIEKKQPVAFWCNPISGHNTLYWYLQNLGQGPELLIRYENEEAVDDSQLPKDRFSAERLKGVDSTLKIQPAELGDSAVYLCASSLEGWTCYNEQFFGPGTRLTVL.

A word on this clonotype: This may be a read error, as it is one base from a much larger clone. CDR3 protein: CVSSLTEGEKLFF. The CDR3 nucleotides read TGTGTCAGCAGTTTAACCGAGGGAGAAAAACTGTTTTTT. The chain uses TRBV12-3 or TRBV12-4 and TRBJ1-4; no clear D gene. The CDR3 spans 13 residues.

J is TRBJ1-2 and V is TRBV30; D call uncertain. This CDR3 spans 13 amino acids. Germline lookup yields CDR1 GTSNPN and CDR2 SVGIG (reference sequence). V lost 0 bases and J 4 bases, leaving 9 bases between the germline ends. The CDR3 here is CAWSVSGGYGYTF. In DNA form, the CDR3 reads TGTGCCTGGAGTGTGTCCGGTGGCTATGGCTACACCTTC.

This clonotype showed up just a few times. This sequence may be a read error, since a much larger clone differs from it by one base. The J gene is TRBJ1-1, the V gene TRBV29-1, with no clear D. Germline values: CDR1 SQVTM, CDR2 ANQGSEA. Trimming stripped 4 bases from V and 6 bases from J, with 9 bases between. This CDR3 region has 11 residues. CDR3 DNA sequence: TGCAGCGTTGTCGTTGGGCCTGAAGCTTTCTTT. This sequence encodes CSVVVGPEAFF.

Of note for this clonotype: This sequence may be a read error, since a much larger clone differs from it by one base. Without the conserved terminal phenylalanine or tryptophan, this CDR3 likely stems from a read error. V and J are TRBV4-1 and TRBJ2-7; D might be TRBD2 (6 bases). The length of the CDR3 is 19 residues. The V gene lost 1 base and the J gene lost 1 base, with 23 bases spanning the gap. Germline V CDR1 and CDR2: MGHRA, YSYEKL. The CDR3 region has the DNA TGCGCCAGCAGCCAAGGAACCCGCAAAGGGACTCTATTTTCCTACGAGCAGTACATC. This sequence encodes CASSQGTRKGTLFSYEQYI.

The V call is TRBV28, the J call TRBJ1-2, with D unresolved. This CDR3 spans 11 amino acids. The germline CDR1 and CDR2 sequences are MDHEN and SYDVKM. V lost 5 bases to trimming and J lost 10 bases, with 11 bases between them. The CDR3 DNA reads as TGTGCCAGCAGTCTCTTGATGAACTACACCTTC. Protein: CASSLLMNYTF.

This clonotype was detected many times. V is TRBV29-1 and J is TRBJ2-7; TRBD1 matches at 9 bases. V was clipped by 7 bases and J by 3 bases; unmatched bases: 10. The germline V gene encodes CDR1 SQVTM and CDR2 ANQGSEA. The CDR3 spans 14 residues. CDR3 bases: TGCAGCGCCAGAAGGGACAGGGAGGGCTACGAGCAGTACTTC. Its protein product is CSARRDREGYEQYF.